This T cell receptor (beta chain) was recorded in a study of T cells in Graves' hyperthyroidism and ophthalmopathy. At the level of the study: Before treatment of any kind, peripheral blood was taken at initial diagnosis. Study results and caveats: Most thyroid clonotypes that were expanded above 0.001 also turned up in blood. Ophthalmopathy was predicted by the model a median of about 6.7 months ahead of onset.

Researchers took RNA transcripts and amplified the TCR beta CDR3 regions from them. RT-PCR in the first round (using the HTBI primer set) targeted the TCR CDR3. Each CDR3 protein is one row after TCRdb ran MiXCR on the multiplex PCR reads. The sample has some 340,000 distinct CDR3 sequences, around 15% seen once. Fresh peripheral blood, approximately 9.6 ml, yielded the PBMCs. In this sample, this clonotype turned up many times. The antigen is unknown. V was trimmed by 5 bases and J by 2 bases, leaving 14 bases between them. Germline assignment: CDR1 SGHNT and CDR2 YENEEA. This CDR3 has 15 residues. The receptor's source is a woman between 40 and 50 years old with Graves' ophthalmopathy. This rearrangement joins TRBV11-3 to TRBJ2-3; D tentatively fits TRBD1 or TRBD2 (5 bases each). The specimen sequenced was blood. The CDR3 nucleotides read TGTGCCAGCAGCACCCGACAGAGGGACACAGATACGCAGTATTTT. It codes for CASSTRQRDTDTQYF.